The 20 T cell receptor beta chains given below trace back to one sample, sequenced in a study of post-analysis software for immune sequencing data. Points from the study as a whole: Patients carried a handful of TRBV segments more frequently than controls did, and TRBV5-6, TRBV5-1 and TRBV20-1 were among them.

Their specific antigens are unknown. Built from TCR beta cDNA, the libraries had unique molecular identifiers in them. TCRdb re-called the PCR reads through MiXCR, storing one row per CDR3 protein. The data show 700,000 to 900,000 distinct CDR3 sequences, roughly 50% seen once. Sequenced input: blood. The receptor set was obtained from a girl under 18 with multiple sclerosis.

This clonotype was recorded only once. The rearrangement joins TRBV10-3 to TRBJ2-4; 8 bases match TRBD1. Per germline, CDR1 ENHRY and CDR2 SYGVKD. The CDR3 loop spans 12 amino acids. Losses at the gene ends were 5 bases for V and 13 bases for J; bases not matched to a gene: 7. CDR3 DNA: TGTGCCATCAGTCCCACAGGGGGAGAGCAGTACTTC. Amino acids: CAISPTGGEQYF.

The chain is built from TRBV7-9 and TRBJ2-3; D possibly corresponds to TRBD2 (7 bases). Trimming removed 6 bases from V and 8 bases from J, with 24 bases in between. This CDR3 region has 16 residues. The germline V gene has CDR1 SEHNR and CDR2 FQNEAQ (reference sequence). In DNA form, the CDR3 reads TGTGCCAGCAGTTTCCCCCCCCGGGGGGCAGGAGGTACGCAGTATTTT. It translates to CASSFPPRGAGGTQYF.

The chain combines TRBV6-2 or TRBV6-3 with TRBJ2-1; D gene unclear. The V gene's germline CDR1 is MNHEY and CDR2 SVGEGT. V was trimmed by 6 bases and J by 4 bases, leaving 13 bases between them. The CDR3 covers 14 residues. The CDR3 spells CASSQKLGYNEQFF. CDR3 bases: TGTGCCAGCAGCCAGAAATTGGGATACAATGAGCAGTTCTTC.

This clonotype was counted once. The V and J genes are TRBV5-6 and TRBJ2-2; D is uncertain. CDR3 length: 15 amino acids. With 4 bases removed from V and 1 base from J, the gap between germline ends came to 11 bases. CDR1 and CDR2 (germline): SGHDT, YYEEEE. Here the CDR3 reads CASSPGRWNTGELFF. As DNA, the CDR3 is TGTGCCAGCAGCCCCGGACGGTGGAACACCGGGGAGCTGTTTTTT. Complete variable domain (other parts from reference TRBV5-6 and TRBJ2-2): DAGVTQSPTHLIKTRGQQVTLRCSPKSGHDTVSWYQQALGQGPQFIFQYYEEEERQRGNFPDRFSGHQFPNYSSELNVNALLLGDSALYLCASSPGRWNTGELFFGEGSRLTVL.

CDR3 DNA sequence: TGTGCCAGCAGCGCCCTTTTCGCGCTAGGACCCAATGAGCAGTTCTTC. Translating gives CASSALFALGPNEQFF. This chain uses TRBV14 with TRBJ2-1; D unclear. The germline CDR1 and CDR2 sequences are SGHDN and FVKESK. The ends were cut back, 5 bases at V and 6 bases at J, with 20 bases in the middle. The length of the CDR3 is 16 residues. Full variable domain (missing parts from reference TRBV14 and TRBJ2-1): EAGVTQFPSHSVIEKGQTVTLRCDPISGHDNLYWYRRVMGKEIKFLLHFVKESKQDESGMPNNRFLAERTGGTYSTLKVQPAELEDSGVYFCASSALFALGPNEQFFGPGTRLTVL.

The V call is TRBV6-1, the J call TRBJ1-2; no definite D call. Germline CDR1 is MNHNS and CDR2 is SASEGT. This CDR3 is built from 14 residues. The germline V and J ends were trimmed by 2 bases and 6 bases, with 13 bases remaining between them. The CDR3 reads CASSEFAGGNGYTF. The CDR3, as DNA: TGTGCCAGCAGTGAATTTGCGGGAGGGAATGGCTACACCTTC.

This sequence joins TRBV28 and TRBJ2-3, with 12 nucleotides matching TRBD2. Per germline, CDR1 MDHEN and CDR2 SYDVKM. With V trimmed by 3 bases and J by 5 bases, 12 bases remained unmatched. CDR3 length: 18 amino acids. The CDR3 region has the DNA TGTGCCAGCAGTTTTCTAGCGGGAGGGCCGAGAGATGGAGATACGCAGTATTTT. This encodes CASSFLAGGPRDGDTQYF.

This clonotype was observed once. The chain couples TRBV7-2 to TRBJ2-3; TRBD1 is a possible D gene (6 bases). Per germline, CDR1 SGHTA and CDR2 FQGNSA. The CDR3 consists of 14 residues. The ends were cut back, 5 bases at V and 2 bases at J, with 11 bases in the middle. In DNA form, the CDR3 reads TGTGCCAGCAGCCAAGGACAGTACACAGATACGCAGTATTTT. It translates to CASSQGQYTDTQYF.

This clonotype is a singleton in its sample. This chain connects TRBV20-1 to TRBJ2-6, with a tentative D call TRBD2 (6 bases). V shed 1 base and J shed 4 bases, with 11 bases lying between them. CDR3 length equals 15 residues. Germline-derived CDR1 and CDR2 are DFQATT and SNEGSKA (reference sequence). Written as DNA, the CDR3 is TGCAGTGCTAGAGGACTAGATTTCGGGGCCAACGTCCTGACTTTC. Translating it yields CSARGLDFGANVLTF.

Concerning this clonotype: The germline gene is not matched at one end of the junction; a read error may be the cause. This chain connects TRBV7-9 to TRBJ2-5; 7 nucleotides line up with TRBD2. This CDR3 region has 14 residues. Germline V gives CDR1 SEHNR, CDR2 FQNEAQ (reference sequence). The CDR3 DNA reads TGTGTCAGCAGCCTAGAGGCGGGGGAAGAGACCCAGTACTTC. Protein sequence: CVSSLEAGEETQYF.

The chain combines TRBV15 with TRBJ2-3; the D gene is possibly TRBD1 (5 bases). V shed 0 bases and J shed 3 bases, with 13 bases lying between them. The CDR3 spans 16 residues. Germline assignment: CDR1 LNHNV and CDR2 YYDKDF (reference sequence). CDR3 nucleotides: TGTGCCACCAGCAGAGATCTGGGGCTAGGGACAGATACGCAGTATTTT. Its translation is CATSRDLGLGTDTQYF.

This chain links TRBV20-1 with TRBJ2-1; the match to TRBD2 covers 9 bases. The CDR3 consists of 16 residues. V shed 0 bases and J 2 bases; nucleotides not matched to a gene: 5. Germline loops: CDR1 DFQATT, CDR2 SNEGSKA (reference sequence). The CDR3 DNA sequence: TGCAGTGCTAGAGAGGCTAGCGGGATGCCCTACAATGAGCAGTTCTTC. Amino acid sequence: CSAREASGMPYNEQFF.

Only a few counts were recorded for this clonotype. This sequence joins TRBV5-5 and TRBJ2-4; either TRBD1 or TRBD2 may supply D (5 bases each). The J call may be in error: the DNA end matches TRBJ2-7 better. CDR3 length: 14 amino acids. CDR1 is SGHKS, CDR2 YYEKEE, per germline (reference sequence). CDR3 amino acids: CASSPSWGPYEQYF. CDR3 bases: TGTGCCAGCAGCCCTTCCTGGGGACCCTACGAGCAGTACTTC.

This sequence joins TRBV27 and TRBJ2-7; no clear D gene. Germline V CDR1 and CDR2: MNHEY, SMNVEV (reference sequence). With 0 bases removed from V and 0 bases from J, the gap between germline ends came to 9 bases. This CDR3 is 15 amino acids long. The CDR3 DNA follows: TGTGCCAGCAGTTTATCTACTCATATCTCCTACGAGCAGTACTTC. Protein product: CASSLSTHISYEQYF.

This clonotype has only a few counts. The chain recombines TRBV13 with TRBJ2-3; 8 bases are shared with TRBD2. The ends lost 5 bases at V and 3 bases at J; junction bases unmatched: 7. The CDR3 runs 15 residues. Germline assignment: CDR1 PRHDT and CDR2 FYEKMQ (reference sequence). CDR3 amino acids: CASSPEGLGTDTQYF. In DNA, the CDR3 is TGTGCCAGCAGCCCGGAGGGACTAGGAACAGATACGCAGTATTTT.

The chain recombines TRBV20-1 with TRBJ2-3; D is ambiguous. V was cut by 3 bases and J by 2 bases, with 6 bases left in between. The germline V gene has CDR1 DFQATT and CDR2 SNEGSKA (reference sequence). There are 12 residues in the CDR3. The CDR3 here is CSARIDTDTQYF. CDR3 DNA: TGCAGTGCTAGGATCGACACAGATACGCAGTATTTT.

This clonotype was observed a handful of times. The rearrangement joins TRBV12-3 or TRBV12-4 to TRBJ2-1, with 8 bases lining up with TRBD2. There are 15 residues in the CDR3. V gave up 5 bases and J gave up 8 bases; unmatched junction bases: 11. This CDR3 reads CASSLQAGVIYEQFF. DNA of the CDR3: TGTGCCAGCAGTCTCCAAGCGGGAGTAATTTATGAGCAGTTCTTC.

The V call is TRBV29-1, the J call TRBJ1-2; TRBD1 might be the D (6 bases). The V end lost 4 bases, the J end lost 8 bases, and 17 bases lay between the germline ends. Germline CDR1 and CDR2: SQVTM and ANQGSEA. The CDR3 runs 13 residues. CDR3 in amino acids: CSVGRTGSVGYTF. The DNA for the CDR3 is TGCAGCGTTGGGCGAACAGGGAGTGTGGGCTACACCTTC.

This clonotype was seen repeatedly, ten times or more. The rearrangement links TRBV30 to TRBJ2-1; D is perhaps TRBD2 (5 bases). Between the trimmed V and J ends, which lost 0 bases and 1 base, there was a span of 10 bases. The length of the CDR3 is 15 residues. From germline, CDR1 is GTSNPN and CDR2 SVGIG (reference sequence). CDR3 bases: TGTGCCTGGAGTGTAGGCGGGTCTTCCTACAATGAGCAGTTCTTC. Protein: CAWSVGGSSYNEQFF.

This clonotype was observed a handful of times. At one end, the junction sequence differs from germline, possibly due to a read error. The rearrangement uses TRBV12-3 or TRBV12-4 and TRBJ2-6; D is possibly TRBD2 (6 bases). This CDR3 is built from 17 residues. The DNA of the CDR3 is TGTGCCAGCAGTTTAAGGGGAGGCAACTCTGGAGCCAACGTCCTGACTTTC. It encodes CASSLRGGNSGANVLTF.